This is a list of T cell receptor beta chains from one sample in a study of T-cell reconstitution after alpha-beta-depleted transplantation in children. TCRdb redid the calling of the PCR reads with MiXCR, one entry per CDR3 protein. The sample includes 900,000 or so distinct CDR3 sequences, less than 20% seen only once; the top ten take around 5.3%. The sample in question was PBMCs, mostly from graft donor cells, obtained 360 days after TCRalphabeta/CD19-depleted stem cell transplant. The receptor source for this set is a male patient younger than 18 who had a stem cell transplant for acute lymphoblastic leukemia, so the T cells may come from the graft donor. The CDR3 runs from the conserved cysteine through the conserved F or W. The D gene is left open where the match is weak.

d_gene: NA
v_gene: TRBV27
CDR3aa: CASSNRVSHGANVLTF

d_gene: NA
v_gene: TRBV2
CDR3aa: CASSEPGANSGNTIYF

d_gene: NA
v_gene: TRBV27
CDR3aa: CASSLGGTTYEQYF

d_gene: NA
v_gene: TRBV19
CDR3aa: CASSISPGHNEQFF

d_gene: TRBD2
v_gene: TRBV29-1
CDR3aa: CSVWYSGRNKNIQYF

d_gene: TRBD2
v_gene: TRBV20-1
CDR3aa: CSARASGRTNIQYF

d_gene: TRBD2
v_gene: TRBV19
CDR3aa: CASKVVGGPYNEQFF

d_gene: TRBD2
v_gene: TRBV6-1
CDR3aa: CASSEFVLGLAGIESSYEQYF

d_gene: TRBD1
v_gene: TRBV28
CDR3aa: CASSPRGTGPYF

d_gene: NA
v_gene: TRBV5-1
CDR3aa: CASSFGGVNKETQYF

d_gene: TRBD1
v_gene: TRBV11-1
CDR3aa: CASSYRQGADTQYF

d_gene: TRBD2
v_gene: TRBV7-2
CDR3aa: CASSLAGLAGGVREQFF

d_gene: NA
v_gene: TRBV12-3/TRBV12-4
CDR3aa: CASTLSVPYEQYF

d_gene: TRBD1
v_gene: TRBV24-1
CDR3aa: CATSDPDRGNEQFF

d_gene: TRBD1
v_gene: TRBV4-1
CDR3aa: CASNSPGQGAYEQYF

d_gene: TRBD1
v_gene: TRBV20-1
CDR3aa: CSASDRDGNTGELFF

d_gene: NA
v_gene: TRBV20-1
CDR3aa: CSAQDYQNTQYF

d_gene: TRBD2
v_gene: TRBV24-1
CDR3aa: CATSEVLAVLKQETQYF

d_gene: NA
v_gene: TRBV27
CDR3aa: CASSLPTSASTQYF

d_gene: NA
v_gene: TRBV6-5
CDR3aa: CASSEGAFQFF

d_gene: NA
v_gene: TRBV9
CDR3aa: CAITGGRHWGNQPQHF

d_gene: TRBD2
v_gene: TRBV4-2
CDR3aa: CASRSGGLAGTYEQYF

d_gene: TRBD2
v_gene: TRBV12-3/TRBV12-4
CDR3aa: CASSSGLAGGPEETQYF

d_gene: NA
v_gene: TRBV20-1
CDR3aa: CSAQLGPKETQYF